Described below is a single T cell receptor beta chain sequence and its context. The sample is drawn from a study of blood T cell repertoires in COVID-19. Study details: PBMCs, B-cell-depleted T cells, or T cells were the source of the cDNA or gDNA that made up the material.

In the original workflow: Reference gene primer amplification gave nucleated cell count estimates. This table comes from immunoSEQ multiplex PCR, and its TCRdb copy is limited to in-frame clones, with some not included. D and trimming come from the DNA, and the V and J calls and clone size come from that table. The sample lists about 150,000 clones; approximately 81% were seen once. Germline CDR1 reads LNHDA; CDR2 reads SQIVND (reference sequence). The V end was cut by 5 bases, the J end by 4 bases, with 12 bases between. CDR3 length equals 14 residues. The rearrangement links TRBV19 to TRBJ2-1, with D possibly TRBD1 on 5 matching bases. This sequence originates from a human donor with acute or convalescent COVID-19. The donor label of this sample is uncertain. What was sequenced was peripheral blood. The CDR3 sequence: CASSPRVGYNEQFF. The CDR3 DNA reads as TGTGCCAGTAGTCCCAGGGTTGGGTACAATGAGCAGTTCTTC.